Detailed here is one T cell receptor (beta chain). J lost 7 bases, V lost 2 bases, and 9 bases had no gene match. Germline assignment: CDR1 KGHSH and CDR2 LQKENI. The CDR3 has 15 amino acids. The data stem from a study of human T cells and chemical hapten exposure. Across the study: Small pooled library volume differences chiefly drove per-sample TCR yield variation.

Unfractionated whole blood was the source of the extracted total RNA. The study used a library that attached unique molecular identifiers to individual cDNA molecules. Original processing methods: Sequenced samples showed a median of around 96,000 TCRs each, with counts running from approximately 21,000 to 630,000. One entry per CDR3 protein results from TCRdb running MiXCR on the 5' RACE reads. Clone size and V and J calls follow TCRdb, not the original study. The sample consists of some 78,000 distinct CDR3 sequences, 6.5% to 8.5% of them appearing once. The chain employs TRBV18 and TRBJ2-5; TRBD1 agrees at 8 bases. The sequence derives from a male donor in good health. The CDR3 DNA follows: TGTGCCAGCTCACCATCCGGACAGGGCCTTTGGACCCAGTACTTC. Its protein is CASSPSGQGLWTQYF. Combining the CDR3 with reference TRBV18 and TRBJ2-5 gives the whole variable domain NAGVMQNPRHLVRRRGQEARLRCSPMKGHSHVYWYRQLPEEGLKFMVYLQKENIIDESGMPKERFSAEFPKEGPSILRIQQVVRGDSAAYFCASSPSGQGLWTQYFGPGTRLLVL.